This T cell receptor beta chain was documented in a study of early T cells in non-severe SARS-CoV-2 infection. TCRdb called the 5' RACE reads again in MiXCR, with one record for every CDR3 protein. The table has about 77,000 distinct CDR3 sequences, 9% to 15% seen once; the top ten hold about 16%. General study findings and limits: VDJdb-based annotation leaned toward anti-spike CD8 responses and missed private and CD4 specificities.

The V and J ends lost 5 bases and 2 bases respectively, with 7 bases between them. CDR1 and CDR2 (germline): ENHRY, SYGVKD. The CDR3 spans 12 residues. This clonotype was seen at least ten times. Its target is unknown. Sequencing was performed on whole blood, taken at baseline. The chain links TRBV10-3 to TRBJ2-7; D might be TRBD1 (5 bases). This clonotype originated in an adult who was a healthcare worker with PCR-confirmed SARS-CoV-2 infection or an uninfected control (not recorded which). The donor label of this sample is uncertain. CDR3 loop: CAISSDTYEQYF. In nucleotides, the CDR3 is TGTGCCATCAGTTCGGACACCTACGAGCAGTACTTC.